Ten or more counts support the clone carrying this T cell receptor beta chain. Its antigen is undetermined. The sample originates from a study of CD8 T cells in ankylosing spondylitis. Findings of the study overall: Clones linked to disease were reported to show significant enrichment in matched ankylosing spondylitis synovial fluid.

V shed 4 bases and J shed 2 bases, with 12 bases lying between them. The CDR3 is 14 residues long. The germline V gene encodes CDR1 MNHEY and CDR2 SVGAGI. TCRdb called the 5' RACE reads again in MiXCR, with one record for every CDR3 protein. The table has approximately 300,000 distinct CDR3 sequences, about a fifth seen once. The chain combines TRBV6-5 with TRBJ2-7; a weak D match, TRBD2 (7 bases). This receptor was taken from a female donor with ankylosing spondylitis or in good health (not recorded which). The source material was blood, either unsorted or a sorted T cell fraction (not recorded which). The CDR3 here is CASSSSGTPYEQYF. In DNA, the CDR3 is TGTGCCAGCAGTTCGAGCGGGACACCCTACGAGCAGTACTTC.